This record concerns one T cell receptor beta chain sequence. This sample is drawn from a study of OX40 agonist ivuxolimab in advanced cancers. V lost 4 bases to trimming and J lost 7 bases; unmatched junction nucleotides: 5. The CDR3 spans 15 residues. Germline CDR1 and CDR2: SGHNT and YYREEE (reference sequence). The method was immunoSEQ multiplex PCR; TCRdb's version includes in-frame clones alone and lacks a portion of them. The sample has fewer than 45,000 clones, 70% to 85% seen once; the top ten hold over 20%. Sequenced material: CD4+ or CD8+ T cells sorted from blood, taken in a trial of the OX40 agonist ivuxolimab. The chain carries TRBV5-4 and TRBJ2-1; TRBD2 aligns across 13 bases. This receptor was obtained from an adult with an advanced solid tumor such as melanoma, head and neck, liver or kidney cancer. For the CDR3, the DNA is TGTGCCAGCAGCCCTCGACTAGCGGGGGGAAATGAGCAGTTCTTC. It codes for CASSPRLAGGNEQFF.